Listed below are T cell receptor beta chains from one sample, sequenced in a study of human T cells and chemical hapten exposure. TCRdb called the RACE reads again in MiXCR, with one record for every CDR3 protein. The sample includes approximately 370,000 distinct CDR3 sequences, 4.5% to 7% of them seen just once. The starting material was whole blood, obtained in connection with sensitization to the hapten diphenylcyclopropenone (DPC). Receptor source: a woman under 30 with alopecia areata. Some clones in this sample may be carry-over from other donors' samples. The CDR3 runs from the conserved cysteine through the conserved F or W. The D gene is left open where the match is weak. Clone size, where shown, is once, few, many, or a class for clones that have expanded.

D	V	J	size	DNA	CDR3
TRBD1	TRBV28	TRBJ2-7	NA	TGTGCCAGCAGTCCTGGACAGGGTCATCCCGGTGGGTACTTC	CASSPGQGHPGGYF
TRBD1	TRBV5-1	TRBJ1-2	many	TGCGCCAGCAGATTGGGACAGGGGAGTGGCTACACCTTC	CASRLGQGSGYTF
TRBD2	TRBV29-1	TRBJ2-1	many	TGCAGCGTTGTCCTAGCGGGGCTGTACAATGAGCAGTTCTTC	CSVVLAGLYNEQFF
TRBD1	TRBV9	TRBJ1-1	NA	TGTGCCAGCAGCGTAGACCCCAACGGCCCTCTGGACAGGGCCTACACCGAGAACACTGAAGCTTTCTTT	CASSVDPNGPLDRAYTENTEAFF
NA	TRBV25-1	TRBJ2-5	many	TGTGCCAGCAGTGCTAAGACAGACCAAGAGACCCAGTACTTC	CASSAKTDQETQYF
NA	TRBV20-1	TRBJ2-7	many	TGCAGTGCTAGAGATGCCCCCGGAACCAACTACGAGCAGTACTTC	CSARDAPGTNYEQYF
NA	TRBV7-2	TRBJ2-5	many	TGTGCCAGCAGCTTATTTCGGGGGCAAGAGACCCAGTACTTC	CASSLFRGQETQYF
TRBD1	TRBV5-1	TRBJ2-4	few	TGCGCCAGCAGCTTGGGACAGGGTTTGAACATTCAGTACTTC	CASSLGQGLNIQYF
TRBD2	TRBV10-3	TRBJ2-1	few	TGTGCCACCGGGACTAGCAATGAGCAGTTCTTC	CATGTSNEQFF
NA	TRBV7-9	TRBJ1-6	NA	TGTGCCAGCAGCTCCCCCTCGACGGGGAATTCACCCCTCCACTTT	CASSSPSTGNSPLHF
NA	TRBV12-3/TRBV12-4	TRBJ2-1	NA	TGTGCCAGCAGGGGCCCGGGACTTAGGGGCTTCTTC	CASRGPGLRGFF
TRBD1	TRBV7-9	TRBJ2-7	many	TGTGCCAGCAGCCCAAGGGACAGGGATTCCTACGAGCAGTACTTC	CASSPRDRDSYEQYF
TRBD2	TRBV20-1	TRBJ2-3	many	TGCAGTGGGGGCGCTAGCGGGTTCACAGATACGCAGTATTTT	CSGGASGFTDTQYF
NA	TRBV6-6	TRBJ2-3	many	TGTGCCAGCAGCCTCGGGCCCTCACTCACAGATACGCAGTATTTT	CASSLGPSLTDTQYF
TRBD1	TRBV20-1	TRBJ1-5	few	TGCAGTGCTAGACTCATTACAGGGGAAGTAGGGCCCCAGCATTTT	CSARLITGEVGPQHF
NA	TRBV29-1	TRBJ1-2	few	TGCAGCGTTGAGGGCTTCGATGGCTACACCTTC	CSVEGFDGYTF
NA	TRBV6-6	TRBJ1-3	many	TGTGCCAGCACCGGGGGCCCTGGAAACACCATATATTTT	CASTGGPGNTIYF
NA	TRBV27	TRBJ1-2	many	TGTGCCAGCAGTTTAAAGGGTAGCTATGGCTACACCTTC	CASSLKGSYGYTF
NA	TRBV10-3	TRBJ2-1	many	TGTGCCATCAGTGTTACGGGTTACAATGAGCAGTTCTTC	CAISVTGYNEQFF
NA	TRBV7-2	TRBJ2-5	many	TGTGCCAGCAGCCCGAGCAGTATTCAAGAGACCCAGTACTTC	CASSPSSIQETQYF
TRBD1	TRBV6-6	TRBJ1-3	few	TGTGCCAGCAGTTATTCAGGGGGCAGAAACACCATATATTTT	CASSYSGGRNTIYF
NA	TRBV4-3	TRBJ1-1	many	TGCGCCAGCAGCCAAGAGACAGCGAGTGAAGCTTTCTTT	CASSQETASEAFF
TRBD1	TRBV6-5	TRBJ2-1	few	TGTGCCAGCGCAACGGACAGGGGATGGAACAATGAGCAGTTCTTC	CASATDRGWNNEQFF
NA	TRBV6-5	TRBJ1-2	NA	TGTGCCAGCAGTTATGAGGGGCGGTTTCTGGATGGCTACACCTTC	CASSYEGRFLDGYTF
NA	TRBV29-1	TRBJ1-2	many	TGCAGCGTCTGGGACCGTGGTGGCTACACCTTC	CSVWDRGGYTF
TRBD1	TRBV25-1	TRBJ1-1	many	TGTGCCAGCACTGGACAGGGGATTGGGATTGAAGCTTTCTTT	CASTGQGIGIEAFF
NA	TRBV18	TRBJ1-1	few	TGTGCCAGCTCACCACCTGGGGTTACTGAAGCTTTCTTT	CASSPPGVTEAFF
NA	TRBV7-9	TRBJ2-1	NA	TGTGCCAGCAGCGAGAGGGGGGTGAGCGATGAGCAGTTCTTC	CASSERGVSDEQFF
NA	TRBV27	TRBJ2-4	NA	TGTGCCAGCAGTTTAAAGATGGGGGGGGGCCGTAACATTCAGTACTTC	CASSLKMGGGRNIQYF
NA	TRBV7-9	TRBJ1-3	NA	TGTGCCAGCAGCTTAGTCGGCCCCATATATTTT	CASSLVGPIYF
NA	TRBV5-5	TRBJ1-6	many	TGTGCCAGCAGCTGGACACTTGGGAATTCACCCCTCCACTTT	CASSWTLGNSPLHF
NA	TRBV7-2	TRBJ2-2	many	TGTGCCAGCAGCTTAGAGATTATCCACGGGGAGCTGTTTTTT	CASSLEIIHGELFF
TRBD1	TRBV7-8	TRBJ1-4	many	TGTGCCAGCAGCATTAGGGGGCGCGGGGAAAAACTGTTTTTT	CASSIRGRGEKLFF
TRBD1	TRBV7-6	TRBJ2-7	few	TGTGCCAGCAGCTTAGGGACCGGACAGGGCTACTACGAGCAGTACTTC	CASSLGTGQGYYEQYF
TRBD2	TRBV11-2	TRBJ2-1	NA	TGTGCCAGCAGCTTATCAACTAGCGGGTACAATGAGCAGTTCTTC	CASSLSTSGYNEQFF
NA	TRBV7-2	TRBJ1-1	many	TGTGCCAGCAGCTTAAACCGACAGGACCAAGCTTTCTTT	CASSLNRQDQAFF
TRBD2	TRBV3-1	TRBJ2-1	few	TGTGCCAGCAGCCCTGGCGGCCTAGCGGGCGACAATGAGCAGTTCTTC	CASSPGGLAGDNEQFF
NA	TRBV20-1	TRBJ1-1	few	TGCAGTGCTAAGGACTTTGCGATGAACACTGAAGCTTTCTTT	CSAKDFAMNTEAFF
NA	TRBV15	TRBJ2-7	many	TGTGCCACCAGCAGAGATCATAATTCAGTTGACTTCTCCTACGAGCAGTACTTC	CATSRDHNSVDFSYEQYF